A single sample is the source of the 20 T cell receptor beta chains below, sequenced in a study of cytomegalovirus exposure and HLA in healthy donors. Primers for the PCR totalled 60 Vbeta and 13 Jbeta. Assay: immunoSEQ multiplex PCR; the TCRdb copy retains only in-frame clones and omits some. This sample yields 70,000 to 95,000 clones, of which around 80% are seen a single time; 2% to 2.5% belongs to the top ten. Material for sequencing was PBMCs. These receptors were collected from a man between 18 and 29 years old in good health and CMV-seronegative.

V and J are TRBV2 and TRBJ1-4; D is uncertain. V lost 8 bases, J lost 4 bases, and 14 bases lay in between. This CDR3 comprises 14 residues. Germline-derived CDR1 and CDR2 are SNHLY and FYNNEI. CDR3: CASAASPLNEKLFF. The CDR3 DNA sequence: TGTGCCAGCGCTGCTAGCCCCCTTAATGAAAAACTGTTTTTT.

The chain combines TRBV2 with TRBJ1-2; 8 bases are a match to TRBD1. Germline V gene sequence: CDR1 SNHLY, CDR2 FYNNEI. With V trimmed by 5 bases and J by 5 bases, 4 bases remained unmatched. This CDR3 comprises 13 residues. CDR3 sequence (DNA): TGTGCCAGCAGTAAAGGACAGGGATATGGCTACACCTTC. This translates into CASSKGQGYGYTF.

V is TRBV9 and J is TRBJ1-1; possibly TRBD1 for D (5 bases). The germline CDR1 and CDR2 sequences are SGDLS and YYNGEE. This CDR3 spans 14 amino acids. Trimming cost V 6 bases and J 0 bases, with 12 bases left between them. The CDR3, as DNA: TGTGCCAGCAACCCAGGGTTGGTGAACACTGAAGCTTTCTTT. This gives the protein CASNPGLVNTEAFF.

The rearrangement uses TRBV5-1 and TRBJ1-2, with D possibly matching TRBD1 (6 bases). This CDR3 has 15 residues. Per the germline V gene, CDR1 is SGHRS and CDR2 is YFSETQ. Trimming stripped 3 bases from V and 4 bases from J, with 16 bases between. CDR3: CASSWTGGQGYGYTF. The CDR3 DNA follows: TGCGCCAGCAGCTGGACGGGGGGCCAGGGCTATGGCTACACCTTC.

The V and J genes are TRBV5-4 and TRBJ1-4, with no clear D. The germline V gene has CDR1 SGHNT and CDR2 YYREEE (reference sequence). Trimming removed 0 bases from V and 4 bases from J, with 4 bases in between. This CDR3 has 13 amino acids. The CDR3 DNA follows: TGTGCCAGCAGCTTGGACAGTAATGAAAAACTGTTTTTT. Amino acids: CASSLDSNEKLFF.

Here the CDR3 reads CASSLSTGEINYGYTF. DNA for the CDR3: TGCGCCAGCAGCTTATCGACAGGGGAAATTAACTATGGCTACACCTTC. This chain links TRBV5-1 with TRBJ1-2, with TRBD1 identical over 8 bases. The CDR3 extends over 16 amino acids. V was clipped by 2 bases and J by 1 base; unmatched bases: 7. Germline lookup yields CDR1 SGHRS and CDR2 YFSETQ.

The chain is built from TRBV18 and TRBJ1-5; maybe TRBD1 (5 bases). This CDR3 region has 13 residues. The germline gives CDR1 KGHSH, CDR2 LQKENI. The V end lost 4 bases, the J end lost 3 bases, and 7 bases lay between the germline ends. This chain's CDR3 is CASSLRDNQPQHF. CDR3 sequence (DNA): TGTGCCAGCTCACTCAGGGACAATCAGCCCCAGCATTTT.

The CDR3 is CASSNLGDEAFF. CDR3 bases: TGTGCCAGTAGTAACCTAGGGGATGAAGCTTTCTTT. V is TRBV19 and J is TRBJ1-1; weak D call: TRBD1 (5 bases). Germline values: CDR1 LNHDA, CDR2 SQIVND (reference sequence). The CDR3 has 12 amino acids. Trimming shortened V by 4 bases and J by 7 bases, and 10 bases separated the two germline ends.

The rearrangement links TRBV6-1 to TRBJ1-2; 8 bases align to TRBD1. V was pared by 9 bases and J by 8 bases, with 5 bases of the junction left unmatched. Looked up from germline, CDR1 is MNHNS and CDR2 is SASEGT. This CDR3 has 11 amino acids. The CDR3 bases are TGTGCCAGTGGACAGGGACTCGGCTACACCTTC. Amino acids: CASGQGLGYTF.

This chain connects TRBV18 to TRBJ1-2; 8 bases map to TRBD1. Germline values: CDR1 KGHSH, CDR2 LQKENI. V lost 2 bases, J lost 8 bases, and 4 bases stayed unmatched. The CDR3 runs to 13 residues. In DNA form, the CDR3 reads TGTGCCAGCTCACCAGGGACAGGCGGCGGCTACACCTTC. Encoded protein: CASSPGTGGGYTF.

The chain recombines TRBV4-1 with TRBJ2-1; perhaps TRBD1 as D (6 bases). CDR1 is MGHRA and CDR2 is YSYEKL in the germline V gene. The CDR3 contains 18 residues. V lost 4 bases and J lost 6, with 25 bases in between. The CDR3 DNA reads TGCGCCAGCAGCCCAACAACCCTAACAGGGCCTCTAGGCAATGAGCAGTTCTTC. Residues: CASSPTTLTGPLGNEQFF.

The rearrangement joins TRBV7-2 to TRBJ2-7; 11 positions agree with TRBD2. Germline V gene data show CDR1 as SGHTA and CDR2 as FQGNSA. Trimming at V came to 5 bases and at J to 2 bases, leaving 14 bases not matched to a gene. This CDR3 comprises 18 residues. The CDR3 reads CASSPHDLAGGITYEQYF. CDR3 DNA sequence: TGTGCCAGCAGCCCACATGATCTAGCGGGGGGTATTACCTACGAGCAGTACTTC.

The chain carries TRBV6-5 and TRBJ1-2; perhaps TRBD1 as D (5 bases). CDR3 length: 13 residues. The germline V gene encodes CDR1 MNHEY and CDR2 SVGAGI. The germline V and J ends were trimmed by 6 bases and 4 bases, with 12 bases remaining between them. The CDR3 here is CASRTGGSYGYTF. Here the CDR3 DNA reads TGTGCCAGCAGAACGGGGGGGAGCTATGGCTACACCTTC.

The genes are TRBV19 and TRBJ1-1; possibly TRBD1 for D (6 bases). Germline V gene lookup returns CDR1 LNHDA and CDR2 SQIVND (reference sequence). V was trimmed by 3 bases and J by 5 bases, leaving 7 bases between them. The CDR3 consists of 12 residues. The CDR3 DNA reads TGTGCCAGTAGTATCAGGGGAACTGAAGCTTTCTTT. It translates to CASSIRGTEAFF. Complete variable domain (other parts from reference TRBV19 and TRBJ1-1): DGGITQSPKYLFRKEGQNVTLSCEQNLNHDAMYWYRQDPGQGLRLIYYSQIVNDFQKGDIAEGYSVSREKKESFPLTVTSAQKNPTAFYLCASSIRGTEAFFGQGTRLTVV.

The chain is built from TRBV7-8 and TRBJ1-1; TRBD1 aligns across 9 bases. The trim removed 5 bases at V and 2 bases at J, leaving 6 bases unmatched. The CDR3 runs to 15 residues. CDR1 is SGHVS and CDR2 is FQNEAQ in the germline V gene. For the CDR3, the DNA is TGTGCCAGCAGCGGTCTGGGACAGGGTAACACTGAAGCTTTCTTT. Residues: CASSGLGQGNTEAFF.

V and J are TRBV19 and TRBJ1-3; no firm D call. Looked up from germline, CDR1 is LNHDA and CDR2 is SQIVND (reference sequence). Trimming removed 7 bases at V and 0 bases at J, with 7 bases between. The CDR3 extends over 13 amino acids. The CDR3 loop is CASIGVSGNTIYF. In nucleotides, the CDR3 is TGTGCCAGTATCGGGGTCTCTGGAAACACCATATATTTT.

The J gene is TRBJ1-4, the V gene TRBV11-2; D gene uncertain. V lost 5 bases and J lost 5, with 3 bases in between. The CDR3 contains 11 residues. CDR1 and CDR2 (germline): SGHAT, FQNNGV. CDR3 protein: CASSLNEKLFF. The CDR3 bases are TGTGCCAGCAGCCTAAATGAAAAACTGTTTTTT. Drawing the rest from reference TRBV11-2 and TRBJ1-4, the complete variable domain is EAGVAQSPRYKIIEKRQSVAFWCNPISGHATLYWYQQILGQGPKLLIQFQNNGVVDDSQLPKDRFSAERLKGVDSTLKIQPAKLEDSAVYLCASSLNEKLFFGSGTQLSVL.

CDR3 sequence: CASSLQVIYSYEQYF. The DNA for the CDR3 is TGTGCCAGCAGCTTGCAGGTTATCTATTCCTACGAGCAGTACTTC. The chain employs TRBV5-8 and TRBJ2-7; D not resolved. CDR3 length: 15 amino acids. The V end lost 1 base, the J end lost 1 base, and 12 bases lay between the germline ends. Germline V CDR1 and CDR2: SGHTS, YDEGEE.

This clone appeared a few times. The chain links TRBV6-1 to TRBJ2-7, with 9 nucleotides matching TRBD1. CDR3 length equals 12 residues. Germline values: CDR1 MNHNS, CDR2 SASEGT. V lost 7 bases and J lost 9; bases outside the gene matches: 7. The CDR3, as DNA: TGTGCCAGCATTGGGACAGGGTTAGTGCAGTACTTC. Its protein is CASIGTGLVQYF.

Turning to this clone: Relative to the germline gene, one junction end is altered; a read error may explain this. The rearrangement links TRBV7-9 to TRBJ2-1; 10 bases are shared with TRBD1. The CDR3 length is 15 residues. Germline V gene lookup returns CDR1 SEHNR and CDR2 FQNEAQ (reference sequence). The CDR3 DNA is TGTTCCAGCAGAGACGGGACAGGGGCGATGCGGGAGCAGTTCTTC. Protein product: CSSRDGTGAMREQFF.